These 25 T cell receptor beta chains were all obtained from the same sample, sequenced in a study of blood T cell repertoires in COVID-19. Assay used: immunoSEQ multiplex PCR; TCRdb lists only in-frame clones, some missing. The data contain roughly 200,000 clones, under 90% of them singletons. Sequencing used peripheral blood. The receptors were gathered from a man older than 75 with acute or convalescent COVID-19.

CDR3 loop: CASSDRDTDTQYF. CDR3 nucleotide sequence: TGCGCCAGCAGCGACAGGGACACAGATACGCAGTATTTT. The V and J genes are TRBV5-1 and TRBJ2-3, with 7 bases identical to TRBD1. This CDR3 is 13 amino acids long. The V and J ends lost 4 bases and 2 bases, in that order; junction bases with no gene match: 1. Germline V gene sequence: CDR1 SGHRS, CDR2 YFSETQ.

This chain uses TRBV19 with TRBJ1-1; no definite D call. Germline V gene sequence: CDR1 LNHDA, CDR2 SQIVND (reference sequence). This CDR3 is 13 amino acids long. Trimming took off 1 base at V and 4 bases at J, with 7 bases between the two ends. This chain's CDR3 is CASSIARGTEAFF. The CDR3 DNA reads TGTGCCAGTAGTATAGCTCGGGGCACTGAAGCTTTCTTT.

This clone is a singleton in its sample. The V and J genes are TRBV11-3 and TRBJ1-1; TRBD1 matches at 7 bases. The CDR3 has 16 residues. V was pared by 5 bases and J by 6 bases, with 15 bases of the junction left unmatched. Germline assignment: CDR1 SGHNT and CDR2 YENEEA. The DNA of the CDR3 is TGTGCCAGCAGCCCCCACCAAAACAGGGGTGGGTCTGAAGCTTTCTTT. This encodes CASSPHQNRGGSEAFF.

The chain employs TRBV5-1 and TRBJ1-5, with TRBD1 as a possible D gene (6 bases). The CDR3 has 15 amino acids. With 4 bases removed from V and 1 base from J, the gap between germline ends came to 12 bases. In germline, CDR1 is SGHRS, CDR2 YFSETQ. CDR3 nucleotide sequence: TGCGCCAGCAGCCAAGGTGGGGGCAGCAATCAGCCCCAGCATTTT. It codes for CASSQGGGSNQPQHF.

This sequence joins TRBV9 and TRBJ2-2, with unresolved D. The germline gives CDR1 SGDLS, CDR2 YYNGEE. The CDR3 has 16 residues. Trimming cost V 4 bases and J 6 bases, with 19 bases left between them. The CDR3 DNA reads as TGTGCCAGCAGCCCCTATTTTCCAGGTCTGGCCGGGGAGCTGTTTTTT. Its translation: CASSPYFPGLAGELFF.

V usage is TRBV29-1 and J usage is TRBJ2-1, with TRBD2 matching over 9 bases. Losses at the gene ends were 3 bases for V and 8 bases for J; bases not matched to a gene: 8. The CDR3 contains 14 residues. In germline, CDR1 is SQVTM, CDR2 ANQGSEA. The CDR3 spells CSVDGASGKDEQFF. The CDR3 DNA is TGCAGCGTTGATGGGGCTAGCGGGAAAGATGAGCAGTTCTTC.

A remark on this clone: One end of the junction varies from germline; a read error may be responsible. The chain has TRBV7-2 and TRBJ2-1; 13 bases are shared with TRBD2. Germline V gives CDR1 SGHTA, CDR2 FQGNSA. This CDR3 is 12 amino acids long. CDR3 sequence reads: CASSLAGLAGIF. The CDR3 bases are TGTGCCAGCAGCTTAGCGGGACTAGCGGGAATCTTC.

This clone was seen only once. The chain joins TRBV15 to TRBJ2-7, with 7 bases aligning to TRBD1. With V trimmed by 4 bases and J by 2 bases, 14 bases remained unmatched. Per the germline V gene, CDR1 is LNHNV and CDR2 is YYDKDF (reference sequence). This CDR3 is built from 17 residues. CDR3 in amino acids: CATSTRNPDRNPYEQYF. The CDR3 nucleotides are TGTGCCACCAGCACCCGCAACCCGGACAGGAATCCCTACGAGCAGTACTTC. The full variable domain, in which reference TRBV15 and TRBJ2-7 provide the parts outside the CDR3, is DAMVIQNPRYQVTQFGKPVTLSCSQTLNHNVMYWYQQKSSQAPKLLFHYYDKDFNNEADTPDNFQSRRPNTSFCFLDIRSPGLGDTAMYLCATSTRNPDRNPYEQYFGPGTRLTVT.

V and J are TRBV7-8 and TRBJ1-4, with unresolved D. Deletions cut 5 bases from V and 0 bases from J, with 13 bases between. CDR3 size: 16 residues. The germline V gene has CDR1 SGHVS and CDR2 FQNEAQ. CDR3 DNA sequence: TGTGCCAGCAGCCTAGGTACATCTGCAACTAATGAAAAACTGTTTTTT. Translated, it gives CASSLGTSATNEKLFF.

The chain combines TRBV5-6 with TRBJ2-5, with TRBD2 matching 11 bases. The germline V gene has CDR1 SGHDT and CDR2 YYEEEE. The CDR3 is 15 amino acids. With V trimmed by 1 base and J by 4 bases, 3 bases remained unmatched. The CDR3 DNA is TGTGCCAGCAGCTTGCTAGCGGGAGGTCGAGAGACCCAGTACTTC. Protein product: CASSLLAGGRETQYF.

The genes are TRBV5-4 and TRBJ2-3; D is possibly TRBD2 (5 bases). Germline CDR1 reads SGHNT; CDR2 reads YYREEE (reference sequence). Trimming cost V 2 bases and J 6 bases, with 10 bases left between them. CDR3 length: 13 amino acids. CDR3 sequence (DNA): TGTGCCAGCAGCTTATCCTCGGGGGATACGCAGTATTTT. Its translation: CASSLSSGDTQYF.

This clone has more than one count but fewer than ten. The rearrangement uses TRBV28 and TRBJ2-1, with D tentatively TRBD1 (6 bases). The CDR3 consists of 12 residues. V lost 3 bases and J 13 bases, leaving 13 bases between the germline ends. CDR1 is MDHEN, CDR2 SYDVKM, per germline. The CDR3 coding sequence is TGTGCCAGCAGTTTGGCAGGGGCGATCCAGTTCTTC. Encoded protein: CASSLAGAIQFF.

The gene calls are TRBV5-5 and TRBJ1-4; 7 bases align to TRBD1. The CDR3 is 15 residues long. Looked up from germline, CDR1 is SGHKS and CDR2 is YYEKEE (reference sequence). The trim removed 0 bases at V and 6 bases at J, leaving 5 bases unmatched. The CDR3 here is CASSLDDRVDEKLFF. The CDR3 DNA is TGTGCCAGCAGCTTGGATGACAGGGTCGATGAAAAACTGTTTTTT.

V gene TRBV11-3 combines with J gene TRBJ2-3; TRBD2 matches at 11 bases. The CDR3 totals 16 residues. Trimming took 4 bases from V and 4 from J; bases not matched to a gene: 7. Germline V CDR1 and CDR2: SGHNT, YENEEA. For the CDR3, the DNA is TGTGCCAGCAGCTACGGGACTAGCGGTCAGTCAGATACGCAGTATTTT. It is translated as CASSYGTSGQSDTQYF. Full variable domain (rest looked up from reference TRBV11-3 and TRBJ2-3): EAGVVQSPRYKIIEKKQPVAFWCNPISGHNTLYWYLQNLGQGPELLIRYENEEAVDDSQLPKDRFSAERLKGVDSTLKIQPAELGDSAVYLCASSYGTSGQSDTQYFGPGTRLTVL.

The genes are TRBV28 and TRBJ2-7, with D tentatively TRBD1 (6 bases). The V gene lost 4 bases and the J gene lost 2 bases, with 15 bases spanning the gap. This CDR3 has 15 amino acids. Germline V gene lookup returns CDR1 MDHEN and CDR2 SYDVKM. DNA for the CDR3: TGTGCCAGCAGTTCGACACGGGACACCACCTACGAGCAGTACTTC. It codes for CASSSTRDTTYEQYF. Filled out from reference TRBV28 and TRBJ2-7, the complete variable domain reads DVKVTQSSRYLVKRTGEKVFLECVQDMDHENMFWYRQDPGLGLRLIYFSYDVKMKEKGDIPEGYSVSREKKERFSLILESASTNQTSMYLCASSSTRDTTYEQYFGPGTRLTVT.

The rearrangement uses TRBV5-1 and TRBJ2-3, with D tentatively TRBD1 (6 bases). The V end was cut by 0 bases, the J end by 2 bases, with 10 bases between. Germline V lookup: CDR1 SGHRS, CDR2 YFSETQ. CDR3 size: 15 residues. CDR3 region: CASSLEGGSTDTQYF. The CDR3 DNA follows: TGCGCCAGCAGCTTGGAAGGGGGTTCCACAGATACGCAGTATTTT.

The chain joins TRBV7-8 to TRBJ2-2, with 7 bases identical to TRBD2. V dropped 3 bases and J dropped 4; count of bases not matched to a gene: 5. Germline V gene sequence: CDR1 SGHVS, CDR2 FQNEAQ. CDR3 length: 15 residues. The CDR3 bases are TGTGCCAGCAGCTTCGGGGGGTCAGTCACCGGGGAGCTGTTTTTT. Encoded protein: CASSFGGSVTGELFF.

The rearrangement links TRBV28 to TRBJ1-6; no clear D gene. The CDR3 is 13 residues long. Germline loops: CDR1 MDHEN, CDR2 SYDVKM. V was trimmed by 8 bases and J by 10 bases, leaving 15 bases between them. The CDR3 DNA reads TGTGCCAGCGGTGCGGGAGGGCACTCACCCCTCCACTTT. This encodes CASGAGGHSPLHF.

The genes are TRBV18 and TRBJ1-2; D perhaps matches TRBD1 (5 bases). CDR1 is KGHSH and CDR2 is LQKENI in the germline V gene. The V end lost 3 bases, the J end lost 5 bases, and 10 bases lay between the germline ends. The length of the CDR3 is 13 residues. CDR3 region: CASSPTADYGYTF. CDR3 sequence (DNA): TGTGCCAGCTCACCGACAGCTGATTATGGCTACACCTTC.

The genes are TRBV9 and TRBJ1-3, with TRBD1 as a possible D gene (6 bases). The CDR3 spans 17 residues. The germline gives CDR1 SGDLS, CDR2 YYNGEE. With 0 bases removed from V and 0 bases from J, the gap between germline ends came to 13 bases. This CDR3 is CASSVAQAGASGNTIYF. DNA for the CDR3: TGTGCCAGCAGCGTAGCTCAAGCAGGGGCCTCTGGAAACACCATATATTTT.

The J gene is TRBJ1-4, the V gene TRBV7-9; 9 bases map to TRBD1. Losses at the gene ends were 3 bases for V and 2 bases for J; bases not matched to a gene: 4. There are 16 residues in the CDR3. Germline V gene lookup returns CDR1 SEHNR and CDR2 FQNEAQ (reference sequence). DNA of the CDR3: TGTGCCAGCAGCTTCCCACAGGGGGCCACTAATGAAAAACTGTTTTTT. Residues: CASSFPQGATNEKLFF.

The chain recombines TRBV7-9 with TRBJ1-1; possibly TRBD1 for D (5 bases). Germline loops: CDR1 SEHNR, CDR2 FQNEAQ (reference sequence). The CDR3 is made up of 14 amino acids. Deletions cut 5 bases from V and 6 bases from J, with 16 bases between. The CDR3 DNA reads TGTGCCAGCAGCCGACAGTCGAATGGAGCTGAAGCTTTCTTT. This gives the protein CASSRQSNGAEAFF. Complete variable domain (other parts from reference TRBV7-9 and TRBJ1-1): DTGVSQNPRHKITKRGQNVTFRCDPISEHNRLYWYRQTLGQGPEFLTYFQNEAQLEKSRLLSDRFSAERPKGSFSTLEIQRTEQGDSAMYLCASSRQSNGAEAFFGQGTRLTVV.

J is TRBJ2-2 and V is TRBV27; D may be TRBD1 (6 bases). This CDR3 is built from 14 residues. V was cut by 2 bases and J by 8 bases, with 12 bases left in between. CDR1 is MNHEY, CDR2 SMNVEV, per germline (reference sequence). The CDR3 sequence: CASSLSRGIGELFF. In DNA form, the CDR3 reads TGTGCCAGCAGTTTAAGCAGGGGAATAGGGGAGCTGTTTTTT.

The rearrangement uses TRBV7-9 and TRBJ1-4, with TRBD1 matching 7 bases. CDR3 length: 15 amino acids. In germline, CDR1 is SEHNR, CDR2 FQNEAQ (reference sequence). V lost 5 bases and J lost 5; bases outside the gene matches: 8. CDR3 DNA: TGTGCCAGCAGCCCGAAAGGGGGCTTAAATGAAAAACTGTTTTTT. The encoded protein is CASSPKGGLNEKLFF. The full variable domain, with the rest looked up from reference TRBV7-9 and TRBJ1-4, is DTGVSQNPRHKITKRGQNVTFRCDPISEHNRLYWYRQTLGQGPEFLTYFQNEAQLEKSRLLSDRFSAERPKGSFSTLEIQRTEQGDSAMYLCASSPKGGLNEKLFFGSGTQLSVL.

The chain joins TRBV20-1 to TRBJ2-5; D ambiguous. This CDR3 is 10 amino acids long. The germline CDR1 and CDR2 sequences are DFQATT and SNEGSKA (reference sequence). Trimming stripped 6 bases from V and 7 bases from J, with 9 bases between. The CDR3 loop reads CSAKSVTQYF. The CDR3, as DNA: TGCAGTGCCAAGAGCGTGACCCAGTACTTC.